The clone carrying this TCR beta chain was picked up many times. Its target is unknown. This sample stems from a study of human T cells and chemical hapten exposure. One entry per CDR3 protein results from TCRdb running MiXCR on the RACE reads. Of roughly 380,000 distinct CDR3 sequences listed, more than 4.5% are singletons. General study findings and limits: Among TCRs, those above 1 in 1000 frequency were unaffected by DPC sensitization.

The CDR3 is 13 residues long. From germline, CDR1 is SGHTA and CDR2 FQGNSA. Trimming took 5 bases from V and 2 from J, leaving 9 bases between them. Indicated time point: patch test 1, 2 weeks after DPC sensitization. Stated treatment: therapeutic diphenylcyclopropenone sensitization with weekly scalp DPC. This material consisted of whole blood, taken in connection with sensitization to the hapten diphenylcyclopropenone (DPC). This TCR derives from a woman between 45 and 65 years old with alopecia areata. Some clones in this sample may be carry-over from other donors' samples. The chain employs TRBV7-2 and TRBJ1-1; TRBD1 is a possible D gene (5 bases). The CDR3 sequence is CASSMQGNTEAFF. In DNA, the CDR3 is TGTGCCAGCAGCATGCAGGGTAACACTGAAGCTTTCTTT.